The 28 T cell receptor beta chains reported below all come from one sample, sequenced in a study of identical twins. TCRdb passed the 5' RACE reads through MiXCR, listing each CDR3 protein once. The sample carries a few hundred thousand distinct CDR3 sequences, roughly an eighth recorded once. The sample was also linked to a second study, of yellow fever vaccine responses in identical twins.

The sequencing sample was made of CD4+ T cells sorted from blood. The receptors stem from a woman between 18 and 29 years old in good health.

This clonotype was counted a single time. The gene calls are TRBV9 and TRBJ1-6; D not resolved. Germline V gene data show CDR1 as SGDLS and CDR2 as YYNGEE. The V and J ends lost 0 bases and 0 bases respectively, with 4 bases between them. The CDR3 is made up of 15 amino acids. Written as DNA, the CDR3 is TGTGCCAGCAGCGTAGACAGCTCCTATAATTCACCCCTCCACTTT. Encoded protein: CASSVDSSYNSPLHF.

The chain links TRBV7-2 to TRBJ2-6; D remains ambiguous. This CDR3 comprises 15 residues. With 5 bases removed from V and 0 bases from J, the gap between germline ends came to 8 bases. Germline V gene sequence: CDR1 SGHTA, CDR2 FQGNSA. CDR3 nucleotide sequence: TGTGCCAGCAGCAGAGCAGGCTCTGGGGCCAACGTCCTGACTTTC. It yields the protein CASSRAGSGANVLTF.

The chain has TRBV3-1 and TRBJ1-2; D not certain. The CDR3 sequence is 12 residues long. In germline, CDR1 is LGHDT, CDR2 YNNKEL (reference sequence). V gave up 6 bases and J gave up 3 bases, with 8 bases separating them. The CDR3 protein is CASRGGYYGYTF. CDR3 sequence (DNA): TGTGCCAGCAGGGGCGGTTACTATGGCTACACCTTC.

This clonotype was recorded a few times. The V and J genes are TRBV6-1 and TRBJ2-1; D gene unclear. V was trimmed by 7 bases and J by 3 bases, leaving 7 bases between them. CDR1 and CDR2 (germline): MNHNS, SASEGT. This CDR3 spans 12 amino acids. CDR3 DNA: TGTGCCAGCAAAGGGATCTACAATGAGCAGTTCTTC. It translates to CASKGIYNEQFF.

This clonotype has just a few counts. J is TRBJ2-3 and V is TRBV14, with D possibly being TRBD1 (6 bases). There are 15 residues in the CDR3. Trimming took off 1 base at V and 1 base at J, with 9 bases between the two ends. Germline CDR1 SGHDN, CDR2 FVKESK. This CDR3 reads CASSQAQGRTDTQYF. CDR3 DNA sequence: TGTGCCAGCAGCCAAGCACAGGGTCGCACAGATACGCAGTATTTT.

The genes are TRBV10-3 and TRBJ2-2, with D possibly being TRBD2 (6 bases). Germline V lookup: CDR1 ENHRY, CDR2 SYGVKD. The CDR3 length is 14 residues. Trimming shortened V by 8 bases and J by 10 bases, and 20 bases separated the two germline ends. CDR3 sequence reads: CAIRGRGIGLELFF. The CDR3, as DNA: TGTGCCATCCGAGGCCGGGGGATAGGGTTGGAGCTGTTTTTT.

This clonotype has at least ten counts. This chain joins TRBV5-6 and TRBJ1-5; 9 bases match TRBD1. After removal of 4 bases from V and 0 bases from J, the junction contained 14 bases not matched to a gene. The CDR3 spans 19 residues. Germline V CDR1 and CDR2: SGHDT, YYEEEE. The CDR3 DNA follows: TGTGCCAGCAGCCTTACCGGGACAGGGACACCTTATAGCAATCAGCCCCAGCATTTT. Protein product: CASSLTGTGTPYSNQPQHF.

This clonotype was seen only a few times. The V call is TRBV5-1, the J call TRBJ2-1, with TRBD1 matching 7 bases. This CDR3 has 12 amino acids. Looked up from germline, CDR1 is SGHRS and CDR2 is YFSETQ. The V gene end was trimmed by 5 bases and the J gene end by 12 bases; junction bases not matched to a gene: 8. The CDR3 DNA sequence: TGCGCCAGCAGAAGCGACAGGGTACGGCAGTTCTTC. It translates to CASRSDRVRQFF.

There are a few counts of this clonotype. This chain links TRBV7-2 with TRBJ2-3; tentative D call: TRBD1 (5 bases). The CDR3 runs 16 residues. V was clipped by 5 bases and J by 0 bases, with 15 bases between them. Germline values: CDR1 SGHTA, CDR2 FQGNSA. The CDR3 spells CASSHRQTSSTDTQYF. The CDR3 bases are TGTGCCAGCAGCCACCGACAGACCTCTAGCACAGATACGCAGTATTTT.

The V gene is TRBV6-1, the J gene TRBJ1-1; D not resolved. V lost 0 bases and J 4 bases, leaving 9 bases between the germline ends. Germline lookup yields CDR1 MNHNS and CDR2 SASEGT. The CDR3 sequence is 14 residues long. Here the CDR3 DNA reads TGTGCCAGCAGTGAAGCGCCAGGATTCACTGAAGCTTTCTTT. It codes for CASSEAPGFTEAFF.

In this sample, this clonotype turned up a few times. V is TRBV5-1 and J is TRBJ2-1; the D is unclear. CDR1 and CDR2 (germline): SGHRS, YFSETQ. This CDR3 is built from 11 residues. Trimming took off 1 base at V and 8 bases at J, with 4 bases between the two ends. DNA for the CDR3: TGCGCCAGCAGCTTGAACGATGAGCAGTTCTTC. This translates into CASSLNDEQFF.

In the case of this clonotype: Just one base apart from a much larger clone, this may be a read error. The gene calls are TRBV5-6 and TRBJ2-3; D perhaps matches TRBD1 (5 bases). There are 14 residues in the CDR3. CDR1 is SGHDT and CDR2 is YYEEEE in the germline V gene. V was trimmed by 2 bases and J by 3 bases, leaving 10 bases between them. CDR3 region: CASSFGPGTDTQYF. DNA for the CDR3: TGTGCCAGCAGCTTCGGACCAGGGACAGATACGCAGTATTTT.

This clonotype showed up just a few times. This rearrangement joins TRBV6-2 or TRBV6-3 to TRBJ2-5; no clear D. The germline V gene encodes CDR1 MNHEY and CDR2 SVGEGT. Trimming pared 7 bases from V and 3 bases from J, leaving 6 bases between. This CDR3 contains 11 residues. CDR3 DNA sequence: TGTGCCAGCAATAGGGAAGAGACCCAGTACTTC. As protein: CASNREETQYF.

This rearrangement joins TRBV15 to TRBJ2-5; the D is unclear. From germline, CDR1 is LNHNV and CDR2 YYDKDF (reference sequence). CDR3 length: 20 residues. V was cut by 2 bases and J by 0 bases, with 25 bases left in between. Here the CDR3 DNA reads TGTGCCACCAGCAGATCCCTTCTTTCAAGCCTCCAAAAGTACCAAGAGACCCAGTACTTC. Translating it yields CATSRSLLSSLQKYQETQYF.

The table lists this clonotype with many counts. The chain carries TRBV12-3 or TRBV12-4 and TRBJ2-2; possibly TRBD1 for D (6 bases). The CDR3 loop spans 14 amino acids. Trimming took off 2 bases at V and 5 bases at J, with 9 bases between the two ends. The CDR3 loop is CASSLKQGTGELFF. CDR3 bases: TGTGCCAGCAGTTTAAAACAGGGTACCGGGGAGCTGTTTTTT.

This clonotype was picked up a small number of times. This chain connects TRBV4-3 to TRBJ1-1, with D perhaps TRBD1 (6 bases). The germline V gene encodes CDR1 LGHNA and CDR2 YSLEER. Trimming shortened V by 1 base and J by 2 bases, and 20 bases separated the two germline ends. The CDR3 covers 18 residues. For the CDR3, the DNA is TGCGCCAGCAGCCAAGGATATCCACAGGGAGTCACTAACACTGAAGCTTTCTTT. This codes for CASSQGYPQGVTNTEAFF.

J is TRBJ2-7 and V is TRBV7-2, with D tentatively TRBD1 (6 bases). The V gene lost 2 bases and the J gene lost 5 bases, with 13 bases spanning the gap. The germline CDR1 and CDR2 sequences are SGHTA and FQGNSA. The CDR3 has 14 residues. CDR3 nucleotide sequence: TGTGCCAGCAGCTTAACGCAGGGGCCTCACGAGCAGTACTTC. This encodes CASSLTQGPHEQYF. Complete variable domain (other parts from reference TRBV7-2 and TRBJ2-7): GAGVSQSPSNKVTEKGKDVELRCDPISGHTALYWYRQSLGQGLEFLIYFQGNSAPDKSGLPSDRFSAERTGGSVSTLTIQRTQQEDSAVYLCASSLTQGPHEQYFGPGTRLTVT.

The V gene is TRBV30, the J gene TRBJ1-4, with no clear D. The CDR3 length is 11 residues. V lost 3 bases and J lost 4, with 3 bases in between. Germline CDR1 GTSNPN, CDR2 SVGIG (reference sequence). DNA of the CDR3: TGTGCCTGGAGGGGTAATGAAAAACTGTTTTTT. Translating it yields CAWRGNEKLFF. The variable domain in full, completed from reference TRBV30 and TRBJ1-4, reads SQTIHQWPATLVQPVGSPLSLECTVEGTSNPNLYWYRQAAGRGLQLLFYSVGIGQISSEVPQNLSASRPQDRQFILSSKKLLLSDSGFYLCAWRGNEKLFFGSGTQLSVL.

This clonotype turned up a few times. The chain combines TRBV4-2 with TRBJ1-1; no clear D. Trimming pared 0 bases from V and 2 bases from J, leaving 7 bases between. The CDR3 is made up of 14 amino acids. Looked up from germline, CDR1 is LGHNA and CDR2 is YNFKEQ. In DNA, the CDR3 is TGTGCCAGCAGCCAAGATGCCAGTAACACTGAAGCTTTCTTT. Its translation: CASSQDASNTEAFF.

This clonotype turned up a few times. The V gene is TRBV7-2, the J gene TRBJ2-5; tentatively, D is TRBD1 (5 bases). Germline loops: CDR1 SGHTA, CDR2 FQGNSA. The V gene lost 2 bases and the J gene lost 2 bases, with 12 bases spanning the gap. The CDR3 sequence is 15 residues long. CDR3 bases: TGTGCCAGCAGCTTACGCAGGGTACCACAAGAGACCCAGTACTTC. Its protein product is CASSLRRVPQETQYF.

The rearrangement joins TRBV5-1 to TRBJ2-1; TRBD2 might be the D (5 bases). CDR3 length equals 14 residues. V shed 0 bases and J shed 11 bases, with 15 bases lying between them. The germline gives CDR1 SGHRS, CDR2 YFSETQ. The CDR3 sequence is CASSLESIPGKQFF. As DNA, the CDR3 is TGCGCCAGCAGCTTGGAATCTATCCCGGGAAAGCAGTTCTTC.

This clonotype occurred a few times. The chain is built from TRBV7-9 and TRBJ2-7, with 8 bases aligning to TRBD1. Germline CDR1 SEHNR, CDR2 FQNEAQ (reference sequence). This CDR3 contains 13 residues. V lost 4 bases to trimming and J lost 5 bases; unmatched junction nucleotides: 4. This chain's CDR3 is CASSWTGTHEQYF. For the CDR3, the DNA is TGTGCCAGCAGCTGGACAGGGACCCACGAGCAGTACTTC. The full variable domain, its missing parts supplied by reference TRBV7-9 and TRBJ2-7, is DTGVSQNPRHKITKRGQNVTFRCDPISEHNRLYWYRQTLGQGPEFLTYFQNEAQLEKSRLLSDRFSAERPKGSFSTLEIQRTEQGDSAMYLCASSWTGTHEQYFGPGTRLTVT.

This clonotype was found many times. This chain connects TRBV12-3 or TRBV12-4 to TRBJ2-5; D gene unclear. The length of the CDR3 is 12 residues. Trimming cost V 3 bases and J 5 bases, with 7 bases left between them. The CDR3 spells CASSLIGETQYF. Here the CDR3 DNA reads TGTGCCAGCAGTTTGATAGGGGAGACCCAGTACTTC.

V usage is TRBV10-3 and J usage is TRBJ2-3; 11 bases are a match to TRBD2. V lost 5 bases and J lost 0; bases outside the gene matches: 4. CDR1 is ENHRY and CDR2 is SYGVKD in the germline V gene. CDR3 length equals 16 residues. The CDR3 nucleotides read TGTGCCATCAGTATACTAGCGGGAGCTAGCACAGATACGCAGTATTTT. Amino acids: CAISILAGASTDTQYF.

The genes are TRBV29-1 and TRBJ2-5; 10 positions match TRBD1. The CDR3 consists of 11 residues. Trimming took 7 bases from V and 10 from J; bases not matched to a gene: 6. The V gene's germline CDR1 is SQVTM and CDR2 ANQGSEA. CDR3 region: CSDRGQGVQYF. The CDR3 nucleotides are TGCAGCGACCGTGGACAGGGGGTCCAGTACTTC.

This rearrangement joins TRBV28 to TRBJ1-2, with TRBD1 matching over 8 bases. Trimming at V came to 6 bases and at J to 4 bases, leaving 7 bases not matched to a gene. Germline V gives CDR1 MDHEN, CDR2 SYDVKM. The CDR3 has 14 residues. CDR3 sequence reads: CASSPPTGVYGYTF. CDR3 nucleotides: TGTGCCAGCAGCCCTCCGACAGGGGTCTATGGCTACACCTTC.

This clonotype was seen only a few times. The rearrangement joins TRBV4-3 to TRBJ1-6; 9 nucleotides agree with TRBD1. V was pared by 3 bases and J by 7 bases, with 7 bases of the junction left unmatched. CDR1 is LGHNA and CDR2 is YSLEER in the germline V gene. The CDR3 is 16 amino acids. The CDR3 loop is CASSHVTGTGNSPLHF. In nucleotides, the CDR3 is TGCGCCAGCAGCCATGTTACCGGGACAGGGAATTCACCCCTCCACTTT.

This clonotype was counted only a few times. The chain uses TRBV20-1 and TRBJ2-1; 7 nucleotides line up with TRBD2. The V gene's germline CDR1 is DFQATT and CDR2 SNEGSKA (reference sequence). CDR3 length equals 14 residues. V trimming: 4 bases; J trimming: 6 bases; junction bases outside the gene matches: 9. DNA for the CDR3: TGCAGTGCTACCCGGGAGGCCGTAATCAATGAGCAGTTCTTC. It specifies CSATREAVINEQFF.